This T cell receptor beta chain was identified in a study of blood T cell repertoires in COVID-19. Turning to the study itself: Specimens from acute and convalescent COVID-19 originated in the United States, Italy and Spain.

Between the trimmed V and J ends, which lost 3 bases and 0 bases, there was a span of 4 bases. CDR1 is SEHNR, CDR2 FQNEAQ, per germline (reference sequence). The CDR3 has 13 residues. Individuals drawn from 24 US areas were about 18 to 100 years old. This clone was seen once. The same CDR3 is also encoded by other DNA sequences in this sample. Per the original data handling: Reference gene primer amplification in the assay estimated nucleated cell counts. Libraries were prepared by immunoSEQ multiplex PCR; TCRdb keeps only in-frame clonotypes and omits some of them. V and J calls and clone size are those listed in that table; D and trimming were worked out from the DNA. Seen here are about 400,000 clones, 70% to 90% observed once, and the top ten hold more than 2%.

The source material was PBMCs or T cells enriched from blood (not recorded which). The sequence derives from a middle-aged woman with acute COVID-19. The chain has TRBV7-9 and TRBJ2-3; D is ambiguous. The CDR3 sequence is CASSLSSTDTQYF. The CDR3 coding sequence is TGTGCCAGCAGCTTGTCTAGCACAGATACGCAGTATTTT.